The T cell receptor beta chain described here comes from a study of blood T cell repertoires in COVID-19. For the study at large: Some COVID-19 samples were acute and others convalescent; all came from the United States, Italy and Spain. The analysed material was cDNA or gDNA that came from T cells, B-cell-depleted T cells, or PBMCs.

V was cut by 0 bases and J by 7 bases, with 11 bases left in between. The CDR3 is 14 residues long. CDR1 KGHSH and CDR2 LQKENI come from the germline V gene. The authors' processing: Reference gene primer amplification in the assay estimated nucleated cell counts. The repertoire was sequenced with immunoSEQ multiplex PCR; TCRdb's copy has only in-frame clones and lacks some. The DNA was the basis for D and trimming; V, J and clone size are from that table. The table lists 110,000 to 150,000 clones, more than 65% of them singletons. In this sample, this clone turned up a few times. The sequencing sample was made of peripheral blood. The chain has TRBV18 and TRBJ2-3; TRBD2 might be the D (6 bases). This sequence was found in a man in his 60s with acute or convalescent COVID-19. The CDR3 DNA reads as TGTGCCAGCTCACCACCGGAGGGGACCCATACGCAGTATTTT. Protein: CASSPPEGTHTQYF.